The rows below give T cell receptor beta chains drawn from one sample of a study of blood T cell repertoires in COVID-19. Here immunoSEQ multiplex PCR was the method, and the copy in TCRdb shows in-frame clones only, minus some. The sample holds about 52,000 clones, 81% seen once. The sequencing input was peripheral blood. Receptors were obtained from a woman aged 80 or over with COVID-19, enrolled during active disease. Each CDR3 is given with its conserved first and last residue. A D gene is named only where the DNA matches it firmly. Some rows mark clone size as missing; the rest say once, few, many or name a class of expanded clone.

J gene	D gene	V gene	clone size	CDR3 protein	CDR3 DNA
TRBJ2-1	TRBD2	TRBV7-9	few	CASSAPGLAGAEQFF	TGTGCCAGCAGCGCTCCGGGACTAGCGGGAGCTGAGCAGTTCTTC
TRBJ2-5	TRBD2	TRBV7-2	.	CASSQGLAGQETQYF	TGTGCCAGCAGCCAGGGACTAGCGGGCCAAGAGACCCAGTACTTC
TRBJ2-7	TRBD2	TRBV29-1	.	CSVGSGRESEQYF	TGCAGCGTTGGGTCTGGGCGGGAGAGCGAGCAGTACTTC
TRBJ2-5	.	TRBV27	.	CASKRGRGETQYF	TGTGCCAGCAAGAGAGGGCGCGGGGAGACCCAGTACTTC
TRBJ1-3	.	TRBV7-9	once	CASSLGGPQWISGNTIYF	TGTGCCAGCAGCTTAGGGGGGCCCCAGTGGATCTCTGGAAACACCATATATTTT
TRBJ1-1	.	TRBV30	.	CAWRGPGSRTEAFF	TGTGCCTGGAGGGGTCCCGGGAGTAGGACTGAAGCTTTCTTT
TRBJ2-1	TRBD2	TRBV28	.	CASSDMGGFSYNEQFF	TGTGCCAGCAGTGACATGGGGGGGTTCTCCTACAATGAGCAGTTCTTC
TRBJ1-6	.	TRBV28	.	CASSFGGTQSSYNSPLHF	TGTGCCAGCAGTTTTGGGGGCACCCAGAGCTCCTATAATTCACCCCTCCACTTT
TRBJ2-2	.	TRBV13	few	CASSLEESGYTGELFF	TGTGCCAGCAGCTTAGAGGAGTCCGGGTACACCGGGGAGCTGTTTTTT
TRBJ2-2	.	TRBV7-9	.	CASSSTDYTGELFF	TGTGCCAGCAGCTCTACAGATTACACCGGGGAGCTGTTTTTT
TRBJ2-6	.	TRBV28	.	CASSRLVGLFSGANVLTF	TGTGCCAGCAGCCGCCTCGTCGGACTGTTCTCTGGGGCCAACGTCCTGACTTTC
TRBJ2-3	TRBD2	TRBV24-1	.	CATSDWGTSGSQDTQYF	TGTGCCACCAGTGATTGGGGGACTAGCGGGAGTCAAGATACGCAGTATTTT
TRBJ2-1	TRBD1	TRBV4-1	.	CASSHGQGYNEQFF	TGCGCCAGCAGCCACGGACAGGGTTACAATGAGCAGTTCTTC
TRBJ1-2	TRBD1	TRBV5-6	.	CASSHDRVHWGYTF	TGTGCCAGCAGCCATGACAGGGTCCATTGGGGCTACACCTTC
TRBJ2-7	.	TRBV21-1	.	CASSYRAGPSSYEQYF	TGTGCCAGCAGTTACCGGGCGGGCCCGAGCTCCTACGAGCAGTACTTC
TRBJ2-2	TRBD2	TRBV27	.	CASSLSGLAGDVGELFF	TGTGCCAGCAGTTTATCAGGTCTCGCGGGAGACGTCGGGGAGCTGTTTTTT
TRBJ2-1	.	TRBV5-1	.	CASSLGTMYNEQFF	TGCGCCAGCAGCTTGGGGACAATGTACAATGAGCAGTTCTTC
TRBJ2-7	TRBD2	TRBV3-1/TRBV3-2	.	CASSDIPGTSGSVYEQYF	TGTGCCAGCAGCGATATACCCGGGACTAGCGGCTCGGTCTACGAGCAGTACTTC
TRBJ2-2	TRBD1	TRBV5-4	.	CASRKKAGQGGAGELFF	TGTGCCAGCAGAAAAAAAGCGGGACAGGGGGGCGCCGGGGAGCTGTTTTTT
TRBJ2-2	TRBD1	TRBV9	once	CASSDILTGGFGELFF	TGTGCCAGCAGTGATATCTTGACAGGGGGCTTCGGGGAGCTGTTTTTT
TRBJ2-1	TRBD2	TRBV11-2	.	CASSLGLAQNNEQFF	TGTGCCAGCAGCCTCGGACTAGCGCAGAACAATGAGCAGTTCTTC
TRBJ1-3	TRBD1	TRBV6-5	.	CASSPGQGAGNTIYF	TGTGCCAGCAGTCCGGGACAGGGAGCTGGAAACACCATATATTTT
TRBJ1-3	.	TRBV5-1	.	CASSLAGSGNTIYF	TGCGCCAGCAGCTTGGCCGGTTCCGGAAACACCATATATTTT
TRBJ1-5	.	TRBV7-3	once	CASSLTGGESQPQHF	TGTGCCAGCAGCTTAACGGGTGGGGAGAGTCAGCCCCAGCATTTT
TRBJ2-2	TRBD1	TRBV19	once	CASSIQGTGGYRELFF	TGTGCCAGTAGTATCCAGGGGACAGGGGGCTATCGGGAGCTGTTTTTT
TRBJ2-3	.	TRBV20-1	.	CSASIGGGRTDTQYF	TGCAGTGCTAGTATTGGAGGGGGCCGCACAGATACGCAGTATTTT
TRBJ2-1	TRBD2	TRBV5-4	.	CASSWETGTSGRGYNEQFF	TGTGCCAGCAGCTGGGAGACAGGGACTAGCGGGAGGGGGTACAATGAGCAGTTCTTC
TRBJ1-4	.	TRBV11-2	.	CASSFRTGEKLFF	TGTGCCAGCAGCTTCCGTACCGGTGAAAAACTGTTTTTT
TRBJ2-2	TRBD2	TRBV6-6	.	CASRGLAGPGELFF	TGTGCCAGCAGGGGACTAGCGGGACCCGGGGAGCTGTTTTTT
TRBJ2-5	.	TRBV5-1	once	CASSLNLGEAQYF	TGCGCCAGCAGCTTGAACCTGGGAGAGGCCCAGTACTTC
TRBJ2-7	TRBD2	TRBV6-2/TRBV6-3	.	CASSYSLAGPSYEQYF	TGTGCCAGCAGTTACTCACTAGCGGGGCCCTCCTACGAGCAGTACTTC
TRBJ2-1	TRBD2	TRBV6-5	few	CASSFQAGIYNEQFF	TGTGCCAGCAGTTTCCAAGCGGGAATCTACAATGAGCAGTTCTTC
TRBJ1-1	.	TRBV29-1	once	CSAEWPGNTEAFF	TGCAGCGCCGAATGGCCAGGGAACACTGAAGCTTTCTTT
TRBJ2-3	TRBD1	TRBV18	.	CASSRTGTGVADTQYF	TGTGCCAGCTCACGCACCGGGACAGGGGTGGCAGATACGCAGTATTTT
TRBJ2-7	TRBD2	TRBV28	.	CASNPWGTEGTVTSGRAFGQYF	TGTGCCAGCAACCCTTGGGGGACAGAAGGTACTGTGACTAGCGGGAGGGCCTTCGGGCAGTACTTC
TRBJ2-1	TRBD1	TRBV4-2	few	CASSQERDSYNEQFF	TGTGCCAGCAGCCAAGAAAGGGACAGTTACAATGAGCAGTTCTTC
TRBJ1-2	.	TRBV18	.	CASSPQGQGYTF	TGTGCCAGCTCACCTCAGGGGCAGGGCTACACCTTC
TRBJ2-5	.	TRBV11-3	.	CASSSRNRDFQETQYF	TGTGCCAGCAGCTCCCGAAACCGGGACTTCCAAGAGACCCAGTACTTC
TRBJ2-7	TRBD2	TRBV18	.	CASSPRTSGSYEQYF	TGTGCCAGCTCACCACGGACTAGCGGGAGCTACGAGCAGTACTTC
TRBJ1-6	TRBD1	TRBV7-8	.	CASSLETGTVRSPLHF	TGTGCCAGCAGCTTAGAGACAGGGACGGTGAGATCACCCCTCCACTTT
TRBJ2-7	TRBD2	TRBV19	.	CASSTKTSGRTYEQYF	TGTGCCAGTAGTACCAAGACTAGCGGGAGAACCTACGAGCAGTACTTC
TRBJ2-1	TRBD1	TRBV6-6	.	CASTKTGGNEQFF	TGTGCCAGCACCAAGACAGGGGGGAATGAGCAGTTCTTC
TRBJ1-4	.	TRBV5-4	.	CASSRGQGEKLFF	TGTGCCAGCAGCAGGGGACAAGGTGAAAAACTGTTTTTT
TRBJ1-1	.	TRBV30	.	CAWRPSVRDTEAFF	TGTGCCTGGAGGCCCAGTGTCCGGGACACTGAAGCTTTCTTT
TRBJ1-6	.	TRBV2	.	CARETVDNSPLHF	TGTGCCAGAGAGACAGTCGATAATTCACCCCTCCACTTT
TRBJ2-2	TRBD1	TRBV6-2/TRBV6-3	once	CASSYTGGLTGELFF	TGTGCCAGCAGTTACACAGGGGGTCTCACCGGGGAGCTGTTTTTT
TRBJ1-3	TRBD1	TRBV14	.	CASSHGQGELGNTIYF	TGTGCCAGCAGCCATGGACAGGGCGAATTGGGAAACACCATATATTTT
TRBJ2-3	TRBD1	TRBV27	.	CASWTGTTDTQYF	TGTGCCAGTTGGACAGGTACCACAGATACGCAGTATTTT
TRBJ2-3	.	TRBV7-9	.	CASSPRGGGTDTQYF	TGTGCCAGCAGCCCAAGGGGGGGCGGGACAGATACGCAGTATTTT
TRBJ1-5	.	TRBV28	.	CASSQRQSNQPQHF	TGTGCCAGCAGTCAAAGACAGTCCAATCAGCCCCAGCATTTT
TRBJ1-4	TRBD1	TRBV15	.	CATSRDRQGVGEKLFF	TGTGCCACCAGCAGAGATCGACAGGGTGTCGGTGAAAAACTGTTTTTT
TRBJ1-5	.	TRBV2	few	CASSEGTHSNQPQHF	TGTGCCAGCAGTGAAGGTACTCATAGCAATCAGCCCCAGCATTTT
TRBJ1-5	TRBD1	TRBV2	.	CASSTGQGYQPQHF	TGTGCCAGCAGTACCGGACAGGGGTATCAGCCCCAGCATTTT
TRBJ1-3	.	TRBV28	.	CASSFNSGNTIYF	TGTGCCAGCAGTTTCAACTCTGGAAACACCATATATTTT
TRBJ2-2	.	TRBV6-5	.	CASRRSLPGELFF	TGTGCCAGCAGGAGGAGTTTGCCCGGGGAGCTGTTTTTT
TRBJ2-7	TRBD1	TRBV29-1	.	CSVGQETHEQYF	TGCAGCGTGGGACAGGAAACCCACGAGCAGTACTTC
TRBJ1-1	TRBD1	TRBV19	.	CASNDPRGASTEAFF	TGTGCCAGTAATGATCCCAGGGGGGCTAGTACTGAAGCTTTCTTT
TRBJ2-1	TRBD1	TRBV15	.	CATSTLDRDDNEQFF	TGTGCCACCAGCACTTTGGACAGGGATGACAATGAGCAGTTCTTC
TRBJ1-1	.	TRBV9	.	CASSVGNRDTEAFF	TGTGCCAGCAGCGTAGGTAACAGGGACACTGAAGCTTTCTTT
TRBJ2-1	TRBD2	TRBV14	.	CASSLGGGVHEQFF	TGTGCCAGCAGCCTCGGTGGGGGGGTCCATGAGCAGTTCTTC